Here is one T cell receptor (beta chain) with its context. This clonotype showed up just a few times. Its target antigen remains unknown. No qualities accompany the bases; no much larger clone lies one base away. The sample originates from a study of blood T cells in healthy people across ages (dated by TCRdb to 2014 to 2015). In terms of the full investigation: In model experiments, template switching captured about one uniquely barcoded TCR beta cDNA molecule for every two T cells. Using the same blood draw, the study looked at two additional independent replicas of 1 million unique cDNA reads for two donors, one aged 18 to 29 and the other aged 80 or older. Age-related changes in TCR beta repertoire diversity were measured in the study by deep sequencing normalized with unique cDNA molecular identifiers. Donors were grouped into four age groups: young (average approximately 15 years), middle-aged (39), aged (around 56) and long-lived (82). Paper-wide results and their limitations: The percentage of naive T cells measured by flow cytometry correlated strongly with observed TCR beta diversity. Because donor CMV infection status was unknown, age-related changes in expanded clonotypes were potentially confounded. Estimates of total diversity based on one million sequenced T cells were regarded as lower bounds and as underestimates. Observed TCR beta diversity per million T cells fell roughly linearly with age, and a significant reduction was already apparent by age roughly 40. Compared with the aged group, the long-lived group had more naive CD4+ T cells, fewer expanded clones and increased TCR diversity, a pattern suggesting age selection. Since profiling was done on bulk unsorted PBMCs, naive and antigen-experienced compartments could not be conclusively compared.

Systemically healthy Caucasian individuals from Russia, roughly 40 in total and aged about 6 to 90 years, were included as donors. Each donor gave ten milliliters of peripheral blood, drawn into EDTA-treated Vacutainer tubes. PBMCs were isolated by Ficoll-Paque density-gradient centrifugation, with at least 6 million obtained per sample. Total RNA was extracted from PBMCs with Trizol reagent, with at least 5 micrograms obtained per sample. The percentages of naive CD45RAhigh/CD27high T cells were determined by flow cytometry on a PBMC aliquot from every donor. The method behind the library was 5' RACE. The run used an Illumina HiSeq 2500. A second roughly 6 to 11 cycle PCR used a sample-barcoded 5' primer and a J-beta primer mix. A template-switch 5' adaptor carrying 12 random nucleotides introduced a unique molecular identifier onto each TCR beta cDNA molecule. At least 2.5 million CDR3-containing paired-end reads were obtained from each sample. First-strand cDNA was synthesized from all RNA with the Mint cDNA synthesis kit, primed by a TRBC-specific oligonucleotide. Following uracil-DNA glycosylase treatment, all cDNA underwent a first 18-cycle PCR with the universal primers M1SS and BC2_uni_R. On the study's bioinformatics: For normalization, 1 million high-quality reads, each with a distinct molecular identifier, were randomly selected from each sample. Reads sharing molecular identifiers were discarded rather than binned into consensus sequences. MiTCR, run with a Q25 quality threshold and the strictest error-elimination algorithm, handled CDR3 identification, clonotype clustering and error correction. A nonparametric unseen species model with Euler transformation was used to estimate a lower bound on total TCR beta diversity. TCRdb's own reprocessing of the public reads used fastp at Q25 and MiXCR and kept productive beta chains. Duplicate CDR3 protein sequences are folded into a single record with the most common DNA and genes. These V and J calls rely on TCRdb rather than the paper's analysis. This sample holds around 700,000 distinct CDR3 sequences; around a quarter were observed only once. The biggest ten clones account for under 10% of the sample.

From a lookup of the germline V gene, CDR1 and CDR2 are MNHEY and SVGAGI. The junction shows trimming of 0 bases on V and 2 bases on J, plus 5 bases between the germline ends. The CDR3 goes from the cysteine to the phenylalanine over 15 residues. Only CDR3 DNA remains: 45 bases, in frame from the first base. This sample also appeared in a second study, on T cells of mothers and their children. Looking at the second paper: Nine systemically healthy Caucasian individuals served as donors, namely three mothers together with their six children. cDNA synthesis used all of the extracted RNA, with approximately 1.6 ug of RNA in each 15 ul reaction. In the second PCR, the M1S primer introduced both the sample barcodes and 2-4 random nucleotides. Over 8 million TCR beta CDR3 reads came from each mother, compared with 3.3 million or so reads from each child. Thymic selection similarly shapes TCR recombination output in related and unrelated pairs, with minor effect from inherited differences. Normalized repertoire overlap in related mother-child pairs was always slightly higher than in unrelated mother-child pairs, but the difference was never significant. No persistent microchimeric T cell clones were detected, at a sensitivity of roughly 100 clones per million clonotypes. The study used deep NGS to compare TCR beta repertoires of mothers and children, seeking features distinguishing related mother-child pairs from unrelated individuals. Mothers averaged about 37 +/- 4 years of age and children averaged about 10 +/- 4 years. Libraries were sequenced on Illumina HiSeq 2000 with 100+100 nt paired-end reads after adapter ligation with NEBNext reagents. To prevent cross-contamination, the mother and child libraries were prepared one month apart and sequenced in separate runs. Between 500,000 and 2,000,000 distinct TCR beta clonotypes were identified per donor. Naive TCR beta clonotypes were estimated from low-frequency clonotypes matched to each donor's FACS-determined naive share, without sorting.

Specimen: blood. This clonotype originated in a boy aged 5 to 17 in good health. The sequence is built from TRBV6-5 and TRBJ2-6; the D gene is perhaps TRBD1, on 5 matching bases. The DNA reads TGTGCCAGCAGTTACTCAGGGGCTGGGGCCAACGTCCTGACTTTC. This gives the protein CASSYSGAGANVLTF.